This T cell receptor beta chain is from a study of T cell responses to AZD1222 COVID-19 vaccine. Study-wide points: All repertoire sampling was performed exclusively after the peak T cell response. White British donors predominated, females outnumbered males, and clonal diversity was possibly underestimated. Nearly half of the spike-specific TCRs reportedly recognize variant regions that carry no mutations.

The assay was immunoSEQ multiplex PCR, and TCRdb's table has in-frame clones only and misses some. The repertoire holds 150,000 to 200,000 clones, with approximately 93% as singletons. With regard to this clone: No antigen is known for it.

Germline loops: CDR1 SGHAT, CDR2 FQNNGV. The V end lost 5 bases, the J end lost 7 bases, and 15 bases lay between the germline ends. The CDR3 contains 15 residues. The receptor was derived from an adult in good health. The rearrangement links TRBV11-2 to TRBJ1-6, with D possibly TRBD1 on 6 matching bases. Specimen: peripheral blood, collected on day 0 of AZD1222 vaccination. CDR3 loop: CASSQGSAQNSPLHF. Here the CDR3 DNA reads TGTGCCAGCAGCCAGGGGTCTGCTCAAAATTCACCCCTCCACTTT.